What follows is one TCR beta chain and its context. This entry comes from a study of resident and recirculating memory T cells in vitiligo. Method: immunoSEQ multiplex PCR; TCRdb's copy keeps in-frame clones and lacks some. Of about 76,000 clones listed, approximately 90% are singletons. V was shortened by 0 bases and J by 6 bases, with 11 bases between the two germline ends. Germline lookup yields CDR1 KGHSH and CDR2 LQKENI. This CDR3 comprises 14 residues. The chain is built from TRBV18 and TRBJ1-1, with a weak D call TRBD1 (5 bases). Source material: blood. The TCR sequence derives from a male donor with vitiligo. The CDR3 DNA reads as TGTGCCAGCTCACCACCCGTCAGGGCCCCTGAAGCTTTCTTT. Translating it yields CASSPPVRAPEAFF.